These T cell receptor beta chains were read from a single sample in a study of blood T cell repertoires in COVID-19. Using immunoSEQ multiplex PCR, the repertoire was profiled, and TCRdb retains in-frame clones only, with some absent. The sample has some 280,000 clones; approximately 88% are singletons. Sequenced sample: peripheral blood. The receptors come from a woman between 40 and 50 years old who had recovered from COVID-19. The CDR3 runs from the conserved cysteine through the conserved F or W. A D gene is named only where the DNA matches it firmly. Not every row has a clone size; where given, it reads once, few, many or a size class.

j_gene | abundance | v_gene | d_gene | CDR3aa | CDR3nt
TRBJ2-1 | once | TRBV27 | . | CASSLLVDNEQFF | TGTGCCAGCAGTTTATTAGTAGACAATGAGCAGTTCTTC
TRBJ2-1 | . | TRBV5-1 | TRBD2 | CASSLVGEGLSVSSYNEQFF | TGCGCCAGCAGCTTGGTGGGGGAGGGCCTGAGCGTTAGCTCCTACAATGAGCAGTTCTTC
TRBJ1-2 | once | TRBV9 | TRBD1 | CASSVAETTGGLGNYGYTF | TGTGCCAGCAGCGTAGCTGAGACTACAGGGGGGCTCGGTAACTATGGCTACACCTTC
TRBJ2-6 | . | TRBV28 | . | CASSLQGSSGANVLTF | TGTGCCAGCAGTTTACAGGGGAGCTCTGGGGCCAACGTCCTGACTTTC
TRBJ2-3 | once | TRBV11-3 | TRBD2 | CASSPGASGSSQYF | TGTGCCAGCAGCCCTGGGGCTAGCGGGAGTTCGCAGTATTTT
TRBJ2-2 | few | TRBV7-3 | . | CASSLGAAPRTGELFF | TGTGCCAGCAGCTTAGGAGCCGCGCCTCGCACCGGGGAGCTGTTTTTT
TRBJ2-2 | . | TRBV19 | . | CASSGMGREVTGELFF | TGTGCCAGTAGCGGGATGGGCCGAGAAGTGACCGGGGAGCTGTTTTTT
TRBJ2-3 | . | TRBV10-3 | . | CAISGLADTDTQYF | TGTGCCATCAGTGGTCTAGCCGACACAGATACGCAGTATTTT
TRBJ2-7 | . | TRBV5-1 | TRBD2 | CASSLLLGLAGPYEQYF | TGCGCCAGCAGCTTGCTGTTGGGTCTAGCGGGTCCCTACGAGCAGTACTTC
TRBJ2-5 | . | TRBV29-1 | TRBD2 | CSVRLAGGETQYF | TGCAGCGTCCGTCTAGCGGGAGGAGAGACCCAGTACTTC
TRBJ1-5 | . | TRBV19 | . | CASRIRVGDQPQHF | TGTGCCAGCCGGATCAGGGTTGGGGATCAGCCCCAGCATTTT
TRBJ1-1 | once | TRBV5-4 | TRBD1 | CASSGRTGTAEAFF | TGTGCCAGCAGCGGCAGGACAGGGACAGCTGAAGCTTTCTTT
TRBJ1-1 | . | TRBV27 | TRBD1 | CASSLYRTGDTEAFF | TGTGCCAGCAGTTTATATCGGACAGGAGACACTGAAGCTTTCTTT
TRBJ1-5 | . | TRBV18 | . | CASSPHRNQPQHF | TGTGCCAGCTCACCACACAGAAATCAGCCCCAGCATTTT
TRBJ2-7 | once | TRBV5-4 | . | CASSRGGEQYF | TGTGCCAGCAGCAGGGGCGGCGAGCAGTACTTC
TRBJ2-3 | . | TRBV12-3/TRBV12-4 | . | CASSLGRVAQYF | TGTGCCAGCAGTTTAGGCAGGGTTGCGCAGTATTTT
TRBJ2-7 | . | TRBV10-3 | TRBD1 | CAINPGTGYEQYF | TGTGCCATCAATCCCGGGACAGGCTACGAGCAGTACTTC
TRBJ2-7 | . | TRBV9 | . | CASSVAWDFSYEQYF | TGTGCCAGCAGCGTAGCTTGGGACTTCTCCTACGAGCAGTACTTC
TRBJ2-1 | . | TRBV9 | TRBD1 | CASSAPGQVAYNEQFF | TGTGCCAGCAGCGCACCGGGACAGGTGGCCTACAATGAGCAGTTCTTC
TRBJ2-2 | . | TRBV5-4 | . | CASSLGGRGTGELFF | TGTGCCAGCAGCTTGGGTGGGAGAGGCACCGGGGAGCTGTTTTTT
TRBJ2-1 | . | TRBV27 | TRBD2 | CASRKSGGSYNEQFF | TGTGCCAGCAGAAAAAGCGGGGGCTCCTACAATGAGCAGTTCTTC
TRBJ2-7 | . | TRBV5-1 | . | CASSYPSDLEQYF | TGCGCCAGCAGCTACCCTAGCGACCTAGAGCAGTACTTC
TRBJ1-5 | once | TRBV27 | TRBD1 | CASKRDRGDQPQHF | TGTGCCAGCAAGAGGGACAGGGGTGATCAGCCCCAGCATTTT
TRBJ2-7 | . | TRBV11-2 | TRBD2 | CASRSGLAAPYEQYF | TGTGCCAGCAGATCGGGACTAGCGGCCCCCTACGAGCAGTACTTC
TRBJ2-7 | . | TRBV11-3 | TRBD2 | CASSPSGISYEQYF | TGTGCCAGCAGCCCTAGCGGGATCTCCTACGAGCAGTACTTC
TRBJ2-6 | . | TRBV28 | . | CASTGGRSGANVLTF | TGTGCCAGCACCGGGGGGCGGTCTGGGGCCAACGTCCTGACTTTC
TRBJ2-6 | . | TRBV19 | . | CASSTNQRGANVLTF | TGTGCCAGTAGTACAAATCAACGGGGGGCCAACGTCCTGACTTTC
TRBJ2-2 | few | TRBV7-9 | TRBD2 | CASSLGTSGDANTGELFF | TGTGCCAGCAGCTTAGGGACTAGCGGTGACGCGAACACCGGGGAGCTGTTTTTT
TRBJ1-1 | . | TRBV27 | TRBD1 | CASSPTGTAYTEAFF | TGTGCCAGCAGTCCCACCGGGACAGCATACACTGAAGCTTTCTTT
TRBJ2-2 | . | TRBV29-1 | TRBD2 | CSVDEGGIGGELFF | TGCAGCGTTGACGAGGGAGGGATTGGCGGGGAGCTGTTTTTT
TRBJ2-3 | . | TRBV30 | TRBD2 | CAWTHGLAGDTQYF | TGTGCCTGGACACATGGACTAGCGGGAGATACGCAGTATTTT
TRBJ2-1 | . | TRBV10-3 | TRBD2 | CAISVGTSGVYNEQFF | TGTGCCATCAGTGTTGGAACTAGCGGTGTCTACAATGAGCAGTTCTTC
TRBJ1-5 | . | TRBV19 | TRBD1 | CASSINRGLAQHF | TGTGCCAGTAGTATAAACAGGGGGCTGGCCCAGCATTTT
TRBJ1-5 | . | TRBV6-5 | . | CASSYTGPGGNQPQHF | TGTGCCAGCAGTTACACCGGGCCAGGGGGCAATCAGCCCCAGCATTTT
TRBJ2-7 | . | TRBV11-2 | TRBD2 | CASSSAGGSSYEQYF | TGTGCCAGCAGCTCGGCGGGAGGGAGCTCCTACGAGCAGTACTTC
TRBJ2-7 | once | TRBV3-1/TRBV3-2 | TRBD1 | CASSDDYRGSYEQYF | TGTGCCAGCAGCGATGACTACAGGGGTTCCTACGAGCAGTACTTC
TRBJ2-7 | . | TRBV28 | TRBD1 | CASRTGTGAYEQYF | TGTGCCAGCAGAACCGGGACAGGGGCCTACGAGCAGTACTTC
TRBJ2-7 | . | TRBV28 | . | CASSLPGAGFPYEQYF | TGTGCCAGCAGTTTGCCGGGAGCCGGGTTTCCCTACGAGCAGTACTTC
TRBJ2-1 | . | TRBV9 | . | CASSVGLGQNEQFF | TGTGCCAGCAGCGTAGGTTTGGGGCAGAATGAGCAGTTCTTC
TRBJ2-7 | . | TRBV7-9 | TRBD2 | CASSPSGSHYEQYF | TGTGCCAGCAGCCCTAGCGGGAGTCACTACGAGCAGTACTTC
TRBJ2-1 | . | TRBV19 | TRBD2 | CASSIDYGTSGSSYNEQFF | TGTGCCAGTAGTATAGATTATGGGACTAGCGGCAGCTCCTACAATGAGCAGTTCTTC